These T cell receptor beta chains were read from a single sample in a study of blood T cell repertoires in COVID-19. Generated by immunoSEQ multiplex PCR, the TCRdb table keeps only in-frame clones and is missing some. The data contain about 83,000 clones, around 85% of them seen just once; the ten biggest clones take up roughly 5%. The sample taken for sequencing was peripheral blood. The receptors were gathered from a man in his 60s with acute or convalescent COVID-19. Each CDR3 is given with its conserved first and last residue. The order of the fields is J gene, D gene, V gene, clone size, CDR3 DNA, CDR3 protein. D genes are given only for firm matches. Clone size is given for some rows only: seen once, a few or many times, or a class if the clone is expanded.

TRBJ1-1 - TRBV11-2 - TGTGCCAGCAGCTCGCTCACAGGGATGAACACTGAAGCTTTCTTT CASSSLTGMNTEAFF
TRBJ2-5 - TRBV14 - TGTGCCAGCAGCCACTTGGCTCGGGGGGAGACCCAGTACTTC CASSHLARGETQYF
TRBJ1-5 - TRBV29-1 - TGCAGCGTTGTGGACTCTTCGGGGCCCCAGCATTTT CSVVDSSGPQHF
TRBJ1-1 - TRBV11-2 - TGTACCAGCAGCTTAGTGGAGGATGGGACTGAAGCTTTCTTT CTSSLVEDGTEAFF
TRBJ2-1 TRBD2 TRBV6-6 - TGTGCCAGCAGTTTAGGGCGGGGGGCATACAATGAGCAGTTCTTC CASSLGRGAYNEQFF
TRBJ2-7 TRBD1 TRBV11-2 - TGTGCCAGCAGCCTACCGGGGGACAGGAGCTACGAGCAGTACTTC CASSLPGDRSYEQYF
TRBJ1-4 TRBD1 TRBV19 once TGTGCCAGTACCCCCGGGCAGGGGGATGAAAAACTGTTTTTT CASTPGQGDEKLFF
TRBJ1-2 TRBD1 TRBV19 - TGTGCCAGTAGTATAGCCATCGGCGAAACAGGGGGTGACTATGGCTACACCTTC CASSIAIGETGGDYGYTF
TRBJ1-2 - TRBV4-1 - TGCGCCAGCAGCCAAGACCAGACACCTAACTATGGCTACACCTTC CASSQDQTPNYGYTF
TRBJ1-1 - TRBV5-4 - TGTGCCAGCAGCTTCGGGAACACTGAAGCTTTCTTT CASSFGNTEAFF
TRBJ2-2 - TRBV18 once TGTGCCAGCTCACCTCGACAGAACGGGGAGCTGTTTTTT CASSPRQNGELFF
TRBJ1-2 - TRBV27 once TGTGCCAGCAGTTTCGCGGGTAGAGGGTTCGGCTATGGCTACACCTTC CASSFAGRGFGYGYTF
TRBJ1-1 - TRBV7-2 - TGTGCCAGCAGCTTAAGGCGACAAACTGAAGCTTTCTTT CASSLRRQTEAFF
TRBJ1-1 TRBD1 TRBV6-2/TRBV6-3 - TGTGCCAGCAGTTACTCAACAGGGGTCGGTTCTGAAGCTTTCTTT CASSYSTGVGSEAFF
TRBJ2-3 - TRBV2 once TGTGCCAGCGGGGCTAGCGATGTAGATACGCAGTATTTT CASGASDVDTQYF
TRBJ2-5 - TRBV4-3 - TGCGCCAGCAGCCACGGGATCCCTCCAGAGACCCAGTACTTC CASSHGIPPETQYF